A selection of T cell receptor beta chains follows, all from one sample in a study of CD8+ T cells in alopecia areata. Measured with immunoSEQ multiplex PCR; TCRdb has only the in-frame clones, and not every one. Of roughly 110,000 clones in the sample, roughly 84% are singletons; the top ten hold roughly 25%. Here the sequenced sample was CD8+ T cells sorted from blood, taken at week 24, from a patient treated with tofacitinib. The receptor set was obtained from a human donor with alopecia areata. Both conserved end residues are part of each CDR3. The D gene is left open where the match is weak.

J gene: TRBJ2-1; V gene: TRBV11-2; D gene: .; CDR3 protein: CASSLLAQNEQFF; CDR3 DNA: TGTGCCAGCAGCTTATTAGCGCAGAATGAGCAGTTCTTC
J gene: TRBJ2-1; V gene: TRBV4-3; D gene: .; CDR3 protein: CASSQDADSYNEQFF; CDR3 DNA: TGCGCCAGCAGCCAAGATGCGGACTCCTACAATGAGCAGTTCTTC
J gene: TRBJ2-5; V gene: TRBV6-5; D gene: TRBD2; CDR3 protein: CASGDGGAGETQYF; CDR3 DNA: TGTGCCAGCGGTGACGGGGGGGCTGGAGAGACCCAGTACTTC
J gene: TRBJ1-1; V gene: TRBV27; D gene: .; CDR3 protein: CASSPLHGNTEAFF; CDR3 DNA: TGTGCCAGCAGTCCTTTGCACGGGAACACTGAAGCTTTCTTT
J gene: TRBJ2-7; V gene: TRBV11-2; D gene: TRBD2; CDR3 protein: CASSLRLAESYEQYF; CDR3 DNA: TGTGCCAGCAGCTTAAGGCTAGCGGAGTCCTACGAGCAGTACTTC
J gene: TRBJ1-2; V gene: TRBV19; D gene: .; CDR3 protein: CASSPDLYGYTF; CDR3 DNA: TGTGCCAGTAGCCCTGACCTTTATGGCTACACCTTC
J gene: TRBJ2-7; V gene: TRBV7-9; D gene: TRBD1; CDR3 protein: CASSLTGTGQPEQYF; CDR3 DNA: TGTGCCAGCAGCTTAACCGGGACAGGGCAGCCCGAGCAGTACTTC
J gene: TRBJ2-1; V gene: TRBV5-4; D gene: .; CDR3 protein: CASSLLLSGNEQFF; CDR3 DNA: TGTGCCAGCAGCTTGCTTCTGTCAGGGAATGAGCAGTTCTTC
J gene: TRBJ2-7; V gene: TRBV7-6; D gene: .; CDR3 protein: CASSPQGPGWVYEQYF; CDR3 DNA: TGTGCCAGCAGTCCCCAGGGACCCGGGTGGGTCTACGAGCAGTACTTC
J gene: TRBJ2-3; V gene: TRBV6-5; D gene: .; CDR3 protein: CASSYAGFRTDTQYF; CDR3 DNA: TGTGCCAGCAGTTACGCGGGCTTTCGCACAGATACGCAGTATTTT
J gene: TRBJ2-5; V gene: TRBV5-1; D gene: .; CDR3 protein: CASSHGWTEETQYF; CDR3 DNA: TGCGCCAGCAGCCACGGGTGGACAGAAGAGACCCAGTACTTC